These T cell receptor beta chains were read from a single sample in a study of blood T cell repertoires in COVID-19. Assay: immunoSEQ multiplex PCR; the TCRdb copy retains only in-frame clones and omits some. The data show 400,000 to 450,000 clones, around 90% seen once. Sequences were obtained from peripheral blood. These receptors all stem from a man between 18 and 29 years old with COVID-19, enrolled during active disease. CDR3s include the opening cysteine and the closing phenylalanine or tryptophan. The D gene is left open where the match is weak. Size is omitted from some rows. Given values are once, few, many or a class for expanded clones.

abundance | j_gene | v_gene | d_gene | CDR3aa | CDR3nt
NA | TRBJ1-5 | TRBV24-1 | NA | CATSDRGHQPQHF | TGTGCCACCAGTGATAGGGGTCATCAGCCCCAGCATTTT
NA | TRBJ1-4 | TRBV15 | NA | CATSREAGGNEKLFF | TGTGCCACCAGCAGAGAAGCAGGTGGGAATGAAAAACTGTTTTTT
NA | TRBJ2-1 | TRBV4-1 | TRBD1 | CASSQVRTGGGEQFF | TGCGCCAGCAGCCAAGTTCGGACAGGGGGCGGTGAGCAGTTCTTC
NA | TRBJ1-3 | TRBV16 | NA | CASSQTSPGISGNTIYF | TGTGCCAGCAGCCAAACCTCCCCAGGGATCTCTGGAAACACCATATATTTT
NA | TRBJ2-1 | TRBV27 | NA | CASSTPGSTTSYNEQFF | TGTGCCAGCAGCACTCCTGGGTCGACTACCTCCTACAATGAGCAGTTCTTC
NA | TRBJ2-7 | TRBV12-1 | NA | CASSLPTSGLPYEQYF | TGTGCCAGCAGCTTGCCGACTAGCGGGTTACCCTACGAGCAGTACTTC
NA | TRBJ2-1 | TRBV6-5 | NA | CASYDSSYNEQFF | TGTGCCAGCTATGACAGCTCCTACAATGAGCAGTTCTTC
NA | TRBJ2-1 | TRBV5-1 | NA | CASSLGAGYNEQFF | TGCGCCAGCAGCTTGGGGGCAGGCTACAATGAGCAGTTCTTC
NA | TRBJ2-3 | TRBV19 | NA | CASSPLLGDSPPTFTDTQYF | TGTGCCAGTAGTCCTCTTCTAGGAGATAGCCCACCAACGTTCACAGATACGCAGTATTTT
NA | TRBJ2-3 | TRBV28 | NA | CASSWLADTASTDTQYF | TGTGCCAGCAGTTGGCTAGCTGATACCGCTAGCACAGATACGCAGTATTTT
NA | TRBJ2-3 | TRBV5-1 | NA | CASSLMGGESTDTQYF | TGCGCCAGCAGCTTAATGGGTGGGGAGAGCACAGATACGCAGTATTTT
NA | TRBJ2-7 | TRBV5-1 | TRBD1 | CASSSMDRVEQYF | TGCGCCAGCAGCTCTATGGACAGGGTCGAGCAGTACTTC
NA | TRBJ1-2 | TRBV6-1 | TRBD1 | CASSEDRADYGYTF | TGTGCCAGCAGTGAGGACAGGGCCGACTATGGCTACACCTTC
NA | TRBJ1-5 | TRBV2 | NA | CASSKRGGGQPQHF | TGTGCCAGCAGCAAACGCGGGGGAGGACAGCCCCAGCATTTT
NA | TRBJ2-1 | TRBV5-5 | NA | CASSPRGSSSYNEQFF | TGTGCCAGCAGCCCCCGGGGGTCGAGCTCCTACAATGAGCAGTTCTTC
NA | TRBJ2-2 | TRBV5-8 | NA | CASSFRGDVAGELFF | TGTGCCAGCAGCTTCAGGGGGGACGTTGCCGGGGAGCTGTTTTTT
NA | TRBJ1-3 | TRBV6-5 | TRBD1 | CASSYDRGSGNTIYF | TGTGCCAGCAGTTATGACAGGGGCTCTGGAAACACCATATATTTT
few | TRBJ1-1 | TRBV12-3/TRBV12-4 | NA | CASSLRVGTEAFF | TGTGCCAGCAGTTTGAGGGTAGGGACTGAAGCTTTCTTT
once | TRBJ1-2 | TRBV6-5 | NA | CASSRELGYGYTF | TGTGCCAGCAGTCGGGAGCTTGGATATGGCTACACCTTC
NA | TRBJ2-3 | TRBV2 | TRBD1 | CASSDPRGTGPFTDTQYF | TGTGCCAGCAGTGACCCGAGGGGGACAGGTCCTTTCACAGATACGCAGTATTTT
NA | TRBJ1-1 | TRBV6-5 | TRBD1 | CASSTRDRLNTEAFF | TGTGCCAGCAGTACGCGGGACAGGCTGAACACTGAAGCTTTCTTT
NA | TRBJ2-7 | TRBV5-1 | TRBD1 | CASSGRDRGSYEQYF | TGCGCCAGCAGCGGCCGGGACAGGGGGTCCTACGAGCAGTACTTC
NA | TRBJ1-2 | TRBV5-1 | TRBD1 | CASSLTQQGSYGYTF | TGCGCCAGCAGCTTAACCCAACAGGGGTCCTATGGCTACACCTTC
NA | TRBJ2-1 | TRBV2 | NA | CASSEAGQPRDEQFF | TGTGCCAGCAGTGAAGCGGGACAACCCCGCGATGAGCAGTTCTTC
NA | TRBJ2-2 | TRBV2 | TRBD1 | CASTGTGGFGELFF | TGTGCCAGCACCGGGACAGGGGGCTTTGGGGAGCTGTTTTTT
NA | TRBJ2-3 | TRBV6-6 | TRBD2 | CASRLERGSTDTQYF | TGTGCCAGCAGACTAGAGCGGGGCAGCACAGATACGCAGTATTTT
once | TRBJ2-3 | TRBV19 | NA | CASSIGAGGTTDTQYF | TGTGCCAGTAGTATAGGAGCAGGGGGGACAACAGATACGCAGTATTTT
NA | TRBJ1-1 | TRBV12-3/TRBV12-4 | NA | CASSDRYTEAFF | TGTGCCAGCAGCGACAGGTACACTGAAGCTTTCTTT
NA | TRBJ2-1 | TRBV19 | NA | CASTDGGFHEQFF | TGTGCCAGTACCGACGGGGGTTTCCATGAGCAGTTCTTC
NA | TRBJ2-6 | TRBV19 | TRBD1 | CASTSTGASGANVLTF | TGTGCCAGTACGAGCACAGGGGCCTCTGGGGCCAACGTCCTGACTTTC
NA | TRBJ2-5 | TRBV19 | TRBD1 | CASSNQGAVETQYF | TGTGCCAGTAGTAATCAGGGGGCCGTAGAGACCCAGTACTTC
NA | TRBJ2-1 | TRBV5-1 | TRBD2 | CASSIGTSGGLNEQFF | TGCGCCAGCAGCATCGGGACTAGCGGGGGTCTCAATGAGCAGTTCTTC
NA | TRBJ1-2 | TRBV5-4 | NA | CASSQDTFGYTF | TGTGCCAGCAGCCAGGACACCTTTGGCTACACCTTC
NA | TRBJ2-7 | TRBV4-2 | TRBD1 | CASSPQTGDSGEQYF | TGTGCCAGCAGCCCCCAGACAGGGGACTCGGGGGAGCAGTACTTC
NA | TRBJ2-2 | TRBV2 | TRBD2 | CASSEGTSFPGELFF | TGTGCCAGCAGTGAAGGGACTAGCTTCCCCGGGGAGCTGTTTTTT
NA | TRBJ2-7 | TRBV10-3 | NA | CAISEGQDNEQYF | TGTGCCATCAGTGAGGGGCAGGATAACGAGCAGTACTTC
NA | TRBJ2-5 | TRBV5-8 | NA | CASSLSYSAQETQYF | TGTGCCAGCAGCTTGTCGTATAGCGCCCAAGAGACCCAGTACTTC
NA | TRBJ2-7 | TRBV5-5 | TRBD1 | CASSPGQGGYEQYF | TGTGCCAGCAGCCCCGGACAGGGTGGCTACGAGCAGTACTTC
NA | TRBJ1-1 | TRBV19 | TRBD1 | CASSMDRGDNTEAFF | TGTGCCAGTAGTATGGACAGGGGGGATAACACTGAAGCTTTCTTT
few | TRBJ1-6 | TRBV30 | NA | CAWSPRRAQGSPLHF | TGTGCCTGGAGTCCACGGCGGGCCCAAGGCTCACCCCTCCACTTT
NA | TRBJ2-5 | TRBV6-5 | TRBD1 | CASSSPGGQETQYF | TGTGCCAGCAGTTCCCCAGGGGGTCAAGAGACCCAGTACTTC
NA | TRBJ1-2 | TRBV2 | NA | CASSVGGDYGYTF | TGTGCCAGCAGTGTCGGGGGTGACTATGGCTACACCTTC
few | TRBJ2-2 | TRBV7-2 | TRBD1 | CASSLRTGANTGELFF | TGTGCCAGCAGCCTACGGACAGGGGCGAACACCGGGGAGCTGTTTTTT
NA | TRBJ2-5 | TRBV4-2 | TRBD1 | CASSRGDRGGQETQYF | TGTGCCAGCAGCCGGGGAGACAGGGGAGGTCAAGAGACCCAGTACTTC
NA | TRBJ1-2 | TRBV10-2 | TRBD1 | CASKQGDYGYTF | TGCGCCAGCAAGCAGGGGGACTATGGCTACACCTTC
once | TRBJ2-7 | TRBV18 | NA | CASSPGLKRDLKNYEQYF | TGTGCCAGCTCACCAGGGTTAAAACGGGACTTAAAGAACTACGAGCAGTACTTC
NA | TRBJ2-7 | TRBV10-1 | TRBD1 | CASSDQRTGVLHEQYF | TGCGCCAGCAGTGACCAACGGACAGGGGTTCTCCACGAGCAGTACTTC
NA | TRBJ1-6 | TRBV27 | TRBD1 | CASSQGQGARNSPLHF | TGTGCCAGCAGTCAGGGACAGGGGGCCCGTAATTCACCCCTCCACTTT
NA | TRBJ2-1 | TRBV3-1/TRBV3-2 | TRBD2 | CASSQGGLAGHEQFF | TGTGCCAGCAGCCAAGGGGGACTAGCAGGCCATGAGCAGTTCTTC
NA | TRBJ2-1 | TRBV30 | NA | CAWSTYNEQFF | TGTGCCTGGAGTACATACAATGAGCAGTTCTTC
NA | TRBJ2-1 | TRBV5-1 | NA | CASSLGEASAGAEQFF | TGCGCCAGCAGCTTGGGGGAGGCTAGCGCGGGGGCTGAGCAGTTCTTC
few | TRBJ2-3 | TRBV6-5 | NA | CASRGGATDTQYF | TGTGCCAGCAGAGGCGGGGCCACAGATACGCAGTATTTT
once | TRBJ1-4 | TRBV6-5 | NA | CASSYPRVGEKLFF | TGTGCCAGCAGTTACCCCAGGGTCGGGGAAAAACTGTTTTTT